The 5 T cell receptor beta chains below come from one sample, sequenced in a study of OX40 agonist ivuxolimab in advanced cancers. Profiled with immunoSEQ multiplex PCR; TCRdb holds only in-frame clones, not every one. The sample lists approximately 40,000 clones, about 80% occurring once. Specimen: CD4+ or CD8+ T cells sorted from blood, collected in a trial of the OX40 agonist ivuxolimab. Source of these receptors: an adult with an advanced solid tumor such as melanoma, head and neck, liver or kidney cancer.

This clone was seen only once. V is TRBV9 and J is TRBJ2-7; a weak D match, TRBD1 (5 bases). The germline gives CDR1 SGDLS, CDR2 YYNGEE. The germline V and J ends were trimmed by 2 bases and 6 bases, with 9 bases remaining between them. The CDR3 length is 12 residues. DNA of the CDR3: TGTGCCAGCAGCGTCTATACAGGCGAGCAGTACTTC. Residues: CASSVYTGEQYF.

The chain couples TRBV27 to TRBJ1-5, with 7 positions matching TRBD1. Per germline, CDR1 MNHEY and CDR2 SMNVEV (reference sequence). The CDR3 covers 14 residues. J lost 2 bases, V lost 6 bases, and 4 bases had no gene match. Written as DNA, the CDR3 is TGTGCCAGCAGCCTCGACAGGGGCAATCAGCCCCAGCATTTT. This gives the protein CASSLDRGNQPQHF.

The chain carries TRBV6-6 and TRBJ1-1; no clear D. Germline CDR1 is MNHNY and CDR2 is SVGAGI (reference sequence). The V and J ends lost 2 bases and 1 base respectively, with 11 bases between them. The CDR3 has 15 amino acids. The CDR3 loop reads CASSYLVGKNTEAFF. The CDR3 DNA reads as TGTGCCAGCAGTTACCTCGTGGGAAAGAACACTGAAGCTTTCTTT.

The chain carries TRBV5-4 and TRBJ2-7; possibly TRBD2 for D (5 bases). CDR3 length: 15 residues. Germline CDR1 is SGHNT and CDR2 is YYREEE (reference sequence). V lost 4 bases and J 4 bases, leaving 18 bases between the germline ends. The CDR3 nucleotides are TGTGCCAGCAGCCCCAAACTATCTGGGGAGTACGAGCAGTACTTC. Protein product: CASSPKLSGEYEQYF.

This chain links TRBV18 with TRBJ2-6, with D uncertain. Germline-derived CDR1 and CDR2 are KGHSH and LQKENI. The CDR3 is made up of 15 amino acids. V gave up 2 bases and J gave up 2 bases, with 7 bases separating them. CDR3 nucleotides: TGTGCCAGCTCACCAAGCTACGCTGGGGCCAACGTCCTGACTTTC. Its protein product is CASSPSYAGANVLTF.